This is a list of T cell receptor beta chains from one sample in a study of blood T cells in healthy people across ages. TCRdb fed the 5' RACE reads into MiXCR, producing one record per CDR3 protein. The sample includes over a million distinct CDR3 sequences, under 55% of them seen just once. The sample comprised blood. Receptors were obtained from a woman aged 18-29 years in good health. Each CDR3 is given with its conserved first and last residue. The D gene is left open where the match is weak. Not every row has a clone size; where given, it reads once, few, many or a size class.

TRBV19	NA	NA	TRBJ1-5	CASRDVGQPNQPQHF	TGTGCCAGTAGGGACGTCGGACAGCCGAATCAGCCCCAGCATTTT
TRBV9	NA	NA	TRBJ2-1	CASSSGGGGDNEQFF	TGTGCCAGCAGCTCTGGGGGGGGCGGGGACAATGAGCAGTTCTTC
TRBV7-9	few	NA	TRBJ2-7	CASSFQGVYQQYF	TGTGCCAGCAGCTTTCAGGGAGTTTATCAGCAGTACTTC
TRBV6-6	NA	TRBD1	TRBJ1-6	CASSRTGGGTPLHF	TGTGCCAGCAGTAGGACAGGGGGTGGGACACCCCTCCACTTT
TRBV12-5	few	NA	TRBJ2-1	CASGSTGPYNEQFF	TGTGCTAGTGGTTCCACCGGGCCCTACAATGAGCAGTTCTTC
TRBV6-5	NA	TRBD2	TRBJ2-2	CASGQISGTTGELFF	TGTGCCAGCGGCCAAATTAGCGGGACTACCGGGGAGCTGTTTTTT
TRBV9	NA	NA	TRBJ1-1	CASRPSHRRTEAFF	TGTGCCAGCCGCCCGTCACATAGGCGAACTGAAGCTTTCTTT
TRBV11-2	NA	TRBD1	TRBJ1-6	CASSPDRGAYNSPLHF	TGTGCCAGCAGCCCGGACAGGGGAGCCTATAATTCACCCCTCCACTTT
TRBV7-9	NA	NA	TRBJ2-1	CASSLTPPDEQFF	TGTGCCAGCAGCTTAACTCCTCCCGATGAGCAGTTCTTC
TRBV3-1	NA	NA	TRBJ2-3	CASSSRQRGTDTQYF	TGTGCCAGCAGCTCCAGGCAGAGGGGCACAGATACGCAGTATTTT
TRBV4-3	few	TRBD2	TRBJ2-7	CASSPRTSLDYEQYF	TGCGCCAGCAGCCCCCGGACTAGCCTTGACTACGAGCAGTACTTC
TRBV12-3/TRBV12-4	NA	NA	TRBJ1-1	CASSFLYGTSTEAFF	TGTGCCAGCAGTTTCCTATATGGGACAAGCACTGAAGCTTTCTTT
TRBV24-1	many	NA	TRBJ2-5	CATSDLGGQETQYF	TGTGCCACCAGTGATTTGGGAGGTCAAGAGACCCAGTACTTC
TRBV6-5	few	NA	TRBJ2-1	CASKNKVYNEQFF	TGTGCCAGCAAAAATAAGGTATACAATGAGCAGTTCTTC
TRBV5-1	NA	NA	TRBJ2-7	CASSSGLGCEQYF	TGCGCCAGCAGCAGCGGACTGGGATGCGAGCAGTACTTC
TRBV6-2/TRBV6-3	few	NA	TRBJ1-1	CASSFHTPNTEAFF	TGTGCCAGCAGTTTCCACACCCCGAACACTGAAGCTTTCTTT
TRBV4-2	NA	TRBD1	TRBJ2-7	CASSQAINRDSGYEQYF	TGTGCCAGCAGCCAAGCAATAAACCGGGACAGCGGCTACGAGCAGTACTTC
TRBV12-3/TRBV12-4	few	NA	TRBJ2-5	CASSTDGPGGEQYF	TGTGCCAGCAGTACTGATGGCCCTGGGGGTGAGCAGTACTTC
TRBV18	NA	NA	TRBJ2-2	CASWSGLNTGELFF	TGTGCCAGCTGGTCAGGACTGAACACCGGGGAGCTGTTTTTT
TRBV4-1	few	TRBD1	TRBJ1-2	CASSLRDRGGYGYTF	TGCGCCAGCAGCCTCCGGGACAGGGGCGGCTATGGCTACACCTTC
TRBV19	NA	TRBD1	TRBJ1-4	CASSAGQLSNEKLFF	TGTGCCAGTAGTGCGGGACAGTTAAGTAATGAAAAACTGTTTTTT
TRBV20-1	NA	TRBD1	TRBJ1-5	CSAREGTGHQPQHF	TGCAGTGCTAGAGAAGGGACAGGCCATCAGCCCCAGCATTTT
TRBV12-3/TRBV12-4	NA	TRBD2	TRBJ2-7	CASSYLLGGGAYEQYF	TGTGCCAGCAGCTACCTCCTAGGCGGGGGGGCGTACGAGCAGTACTTC
TRBV18	NA	TRBD1	TRBJ2-7	CASSPTGTDYEQYF	TGTGCCAGCTCACCAACCGGGACAGATTACGAGCAGTACTTC
TRBV28	NA	NA	TRBJ1-4	CASIPGTRSEKLFF	TGTGCCAGCATCCCAGGGACACGGAGTGAAAAACTGTTTTTT
TRBV5-1	NA	NA	TRBJ2-7	CASSFDRGLPYEQYF	TGCGCCAGCAGCTTTGATCGCGGGTTACCTTACGAGCAGTACTTC
TRBV10-3	NA	NA	TRBJ1-5	CAISESGSNQPQHF	TGTGCCATCAGTGAGTCGGGTAGCAATCAGCCCCAGCATTTT